This T cell receptor (beta chain) derives from a study of T cells in Graves' hyperthyroidism and ophthalmopathy. Regarding the study as a whole: Median prediction lead before ophthalmopathy onset was roughly 6 months with the model.

In the ophthalmopathy cohort, Clinical Activity Score was at least 3, NOSPECS grade at least 4, and duration under 3 months. Diagnoses were established using clinical symptoms, serum thyroxine and TRAb, thyroid ultrasound and orbital computed tomography. The source material, RNA transcripts, was used to amplify TCR beta CDR3 regions. An initial round of RT-PCR targeting the TCR CDR3 relied on the HTBI primer set. TCRdb reanalysed the multiplex PCR reads using MiXCR and keeps one entry per CDR3 protein. The sample shows about 640,000 distinct CDR3 sequences, approximately 14% of them seen only once. CDR1 and CDR2 (germline): MDHEN, SYDVKM. The length of the CDR3 is 17 residues. This clonotype was observed many times. The target antigen is unknown. This may arise from a read error, as a much more abundant clone is one base away.

The chain joins TRBV28 to TRBJ2-7; TRBD1 agrees at 8 bases. Sequencing was performed on blood. This clonotype was sampled from a woman aged 50 to 60 with Graves' ophthalmopathy. As DNA, the CDR3 is TGTGCCAACAGTTCGGCACGGACAGGGATGTTTGGCTACGAGCAGTACTTC. Translated, it gives CANSSARTGMFGYEQYF.